This TCR beta chain emerged from a study of blood T cell repertoires in COVID-19. Study processing details: Amplification of reference gene primers provided the estimated nucleated cell counts. Clones were read by immunoSEQ multiplex PCR, and TCRdb kept only the in-frame ones, dropping some. V and J calls and clone size are given by that table; D and trimming were obtained from the DNA. The sample lists about 100,000 clones; 85% were seen once. The CDR3 sequence is 12 residues long. Trimming left V 3 bases short and J 6 bases short, with 12 bases between. Germline V gives CDR1 SQVTM, CDR2 ANQGSEA. Sequenced material: peripheral blood. V gene TRBV29-1 combines with J gene TRBJ2-7; D is undetermined. The clonotype comes from a man in his fifties or sixties with active or convalescent COVID-19. CDR3 nucleotides: TGCAGCGTTGAGAAGTCCACAACCGAGCAGTACTTC. Translated, it gives CSVEKSTTEQYF.